This T cell receptor (beta chain) was identified during a study of shared clonotypes between healthy human individuals. The overall study: Used for every donor were three CD4 naive, three CD4 memory, two CD8 naive and one CD8 memory plate. Study-wide results and caveats: Enrolling few donors narrowed the genetic and exposure-history diversity that was represented.

CD45RO negativity and positive selection for CCR7 defined naive CD8 cells, a population that excluded terminally differentiated effector memory CD45RA+ cells. Sequencing was performed with immunoSEQ multiplex PCR; in TCRdb, only in-frame clones are kept and a portion is missing. Of more than 600,000 clones listed, 90% to 95% are singletons. Germline CDR1 and CDR2: SGHVS and FNYEAQ. V trimming: 6 bases; J trimming: 1 base; junction bases outside the gene matches: 6. The CDR3 is 15 residues long. This clone was counted once. Antigen unknown. The V call is TRBV7-6, the J call TRBJ2-3; 8 positions match TRBD1. Sequencing used naive CD8+ T cells sorted from blood. This sequence originates from a man aged 25 to 45 in good health. The chain's CDR3 is CASRKRTGRTDTQYF. CDR3 DNA: TGTGCCAGCAGAAAAAGGACAGGGCGCACAGATACGCAGTATTTT.